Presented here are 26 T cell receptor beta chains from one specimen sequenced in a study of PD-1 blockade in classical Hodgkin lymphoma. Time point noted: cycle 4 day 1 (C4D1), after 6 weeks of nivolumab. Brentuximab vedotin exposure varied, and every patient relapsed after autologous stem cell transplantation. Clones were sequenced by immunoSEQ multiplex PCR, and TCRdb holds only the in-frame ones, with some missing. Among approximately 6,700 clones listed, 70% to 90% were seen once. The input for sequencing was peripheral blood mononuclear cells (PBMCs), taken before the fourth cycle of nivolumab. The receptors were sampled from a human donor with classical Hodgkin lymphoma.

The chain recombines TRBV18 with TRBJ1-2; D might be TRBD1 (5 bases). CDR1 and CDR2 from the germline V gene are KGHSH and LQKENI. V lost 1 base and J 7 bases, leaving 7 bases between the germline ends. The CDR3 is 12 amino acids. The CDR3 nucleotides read TGTGCCAGCTCACCACGGGGCGGTGGCTACACCTTC. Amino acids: CASSPRGGGYTF.

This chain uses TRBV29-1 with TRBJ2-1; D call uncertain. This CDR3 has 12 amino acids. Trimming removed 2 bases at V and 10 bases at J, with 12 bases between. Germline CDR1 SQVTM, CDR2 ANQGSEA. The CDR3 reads CSVEFLSLEQFF. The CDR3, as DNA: TGCAGCGTTGAATTCCTATCCTTGGAGCAGTTCTTC.

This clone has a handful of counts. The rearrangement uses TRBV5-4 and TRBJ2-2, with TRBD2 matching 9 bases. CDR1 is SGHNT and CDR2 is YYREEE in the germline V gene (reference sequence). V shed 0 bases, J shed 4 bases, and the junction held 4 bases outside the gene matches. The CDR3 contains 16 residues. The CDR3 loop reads CASSLGAGGPTGELFF. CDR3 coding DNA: TGTGCCAGCAGCTTGGGTGCGGGGGGGCCCACCGGGGAGCTGTTTTTT.

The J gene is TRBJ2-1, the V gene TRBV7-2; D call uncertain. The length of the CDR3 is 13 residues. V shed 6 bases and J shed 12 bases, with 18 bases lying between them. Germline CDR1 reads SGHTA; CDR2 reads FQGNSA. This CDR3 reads CASSFTDGMGQFF. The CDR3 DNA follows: TGTGCCAGCAGTTTCACGGACGGAATGGGGCAGTTCTTC.

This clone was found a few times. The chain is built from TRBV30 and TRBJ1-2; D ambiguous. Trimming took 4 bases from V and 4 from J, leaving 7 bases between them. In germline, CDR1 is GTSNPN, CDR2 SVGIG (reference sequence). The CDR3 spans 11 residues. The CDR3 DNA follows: TGTGCCTGGATGGGAACCTATGGCTACACCTTC. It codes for CAWMGTYGYTF. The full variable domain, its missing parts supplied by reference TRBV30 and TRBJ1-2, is SQTIHQWPATLVQPVGSPLSLECTVEGTSNPNLYWYRQAAGRGLQLLFYSVGIGQISSEVPQNLSASRPQDRQFILSSKKLLLSDSGFYLCAWMGTYGYTFGSGTRLTVV.

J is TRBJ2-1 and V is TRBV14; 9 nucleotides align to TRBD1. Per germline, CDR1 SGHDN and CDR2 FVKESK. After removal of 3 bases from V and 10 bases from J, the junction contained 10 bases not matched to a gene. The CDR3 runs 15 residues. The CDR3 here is CASSQTGQGLREQFF. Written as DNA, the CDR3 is TGTGCCAGCAGCCAGACCGGACAGGGGTTACGCGAGCAGTTCTTC.

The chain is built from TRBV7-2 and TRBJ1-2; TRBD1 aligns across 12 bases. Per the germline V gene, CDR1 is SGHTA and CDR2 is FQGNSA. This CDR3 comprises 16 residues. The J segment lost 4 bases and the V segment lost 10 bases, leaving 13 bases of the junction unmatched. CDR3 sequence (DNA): TGTGCCATTATCCACCGGGACAGGGGGCTCTTCTATGGCTACACCTTC. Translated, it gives CAIIHRDRGLFYGYTF.

The CDR3 is CASSPGPTGLKLYNSPLHF. CDR3 sequence (DNA): TGCGCCAGCAGCCCTGGACCGACAGGGCTCAAGCTTTATAATTCACCCCTCCACTTT. The gene calls are TRBV4-1 and TRBJ1-6, with 7 positions matching TRBD1. The CDR3 covers 19 residues. Germline values: CDR1 MGHRA, CDR2 YSYEKL. V dropped 4 bases and J dropped 4; count of bases not matched to a gene: 16.

The CDR3 DNA follows: TGTGCCTGGTCCCGGACAGCCCAAGAGACCCAGTACTTC. Protein product: CAWSRTAQETQYF. The genes are TRBV30 and TRBJ2-5; a possible D gene is TRBD1 (6 bases). The germline V gene has CDR1 GTSNPN and CDR2 SVGIG (reference sequence). The CDR3 has 13 residues. The ends were cut back, 5 bases at V and 1 base at J, with 11 bases in the middle.

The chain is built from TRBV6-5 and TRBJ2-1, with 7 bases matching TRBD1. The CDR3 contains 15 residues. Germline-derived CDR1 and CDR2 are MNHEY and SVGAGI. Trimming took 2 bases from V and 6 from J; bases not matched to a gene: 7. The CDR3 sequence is CASSYLGTAGNEQFF. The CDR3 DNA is TGTGCCAGCAGTTACCTAGGGACAGCTGGCAATGAGCAGTTCTTC.

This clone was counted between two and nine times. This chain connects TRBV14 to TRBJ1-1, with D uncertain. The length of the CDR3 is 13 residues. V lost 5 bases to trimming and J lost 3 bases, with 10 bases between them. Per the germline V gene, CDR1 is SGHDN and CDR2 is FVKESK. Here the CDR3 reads CASSSARYTEAFF. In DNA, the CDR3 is TGTGCCAGCAGCTCGGCAAGATACACTGAAGCTTTCTTT.

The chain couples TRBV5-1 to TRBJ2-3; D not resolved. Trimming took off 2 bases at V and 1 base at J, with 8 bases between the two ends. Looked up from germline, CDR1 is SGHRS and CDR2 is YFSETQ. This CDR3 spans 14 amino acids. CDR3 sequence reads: CASSLIGRTDTQYF. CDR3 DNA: TGCGCCAGCAGCTTAATCGGCCGCACAGATACGCAGTATTTT.

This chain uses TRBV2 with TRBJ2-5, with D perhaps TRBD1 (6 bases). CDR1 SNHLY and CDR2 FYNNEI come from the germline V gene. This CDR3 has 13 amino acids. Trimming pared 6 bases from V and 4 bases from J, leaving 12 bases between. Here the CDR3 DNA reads TGTGCCAGCAGGGCAGGGGTGGGAGAGACCCAGTACTTC. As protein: CASRAGVGETQYF.

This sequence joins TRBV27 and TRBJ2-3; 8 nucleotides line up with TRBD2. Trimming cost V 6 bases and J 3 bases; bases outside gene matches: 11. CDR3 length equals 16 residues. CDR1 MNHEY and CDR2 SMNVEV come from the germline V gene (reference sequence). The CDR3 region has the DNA TGTGCCAGCAGATTAGGGCGCGGCGGGAGGACAGATACGCAGTATTTT. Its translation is CASRLGRGGRTDTQYF.

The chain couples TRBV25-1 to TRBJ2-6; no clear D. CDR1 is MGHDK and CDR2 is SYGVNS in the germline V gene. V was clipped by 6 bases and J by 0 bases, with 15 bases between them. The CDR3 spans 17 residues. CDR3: CASSPLIGFSGANVLTF. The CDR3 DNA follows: TGTGCCAGCAGCCCCTTGATCGGGTTCTCTGGGGCCAACGTCCTGACTTTC.

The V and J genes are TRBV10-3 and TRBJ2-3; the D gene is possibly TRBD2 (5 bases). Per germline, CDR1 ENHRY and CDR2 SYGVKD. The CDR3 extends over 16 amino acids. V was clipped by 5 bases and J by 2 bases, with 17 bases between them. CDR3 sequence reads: CAISRRSRTFTDTQYF. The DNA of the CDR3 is TGTGCCATCAGTCGCCGTAGCAGGACTTTCACAGATACGCAGTATTTT.

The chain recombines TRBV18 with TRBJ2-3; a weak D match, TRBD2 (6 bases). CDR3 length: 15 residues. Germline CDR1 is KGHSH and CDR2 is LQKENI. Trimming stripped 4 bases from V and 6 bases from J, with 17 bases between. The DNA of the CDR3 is TGTGCCAGCTCACGGATGGGCGGGAAGGCGGATACGCAGTATTTT. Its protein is CASSRMGGKADTQYF.

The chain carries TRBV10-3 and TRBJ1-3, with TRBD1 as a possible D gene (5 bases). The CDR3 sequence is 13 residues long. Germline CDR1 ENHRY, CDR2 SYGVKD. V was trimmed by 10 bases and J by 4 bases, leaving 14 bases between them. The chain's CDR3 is CASNLQGGNTIYF. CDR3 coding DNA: TGTGCCAGCAATCTCCAGGGCGGAAACACCATATATTTT.

The CDR3 nucleotides read TGCGCCAGCAGCCTTATAGGGTCGGGAGTGGAGACCCAGTACTTC. Its translation is CASSLIGSGVETQYF. The genes are TRBV4-1 and TRBJ2-5; weak D call: TRBD2 (6 bases). This CDR3 region has 15 residues. CDR1 and CDR2 from the germline V gene are MGHRA and YSYEKL. Trimming stripped 4 bases from V and 5 bases from J, with 17 bases between.

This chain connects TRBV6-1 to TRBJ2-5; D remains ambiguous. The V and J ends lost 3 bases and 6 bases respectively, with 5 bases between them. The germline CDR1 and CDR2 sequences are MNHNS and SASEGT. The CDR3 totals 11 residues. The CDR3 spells CASSEGKTQYF. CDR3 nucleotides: TGTGCCAGCAGTGAGGGGAAGACCCAGTACTTC.

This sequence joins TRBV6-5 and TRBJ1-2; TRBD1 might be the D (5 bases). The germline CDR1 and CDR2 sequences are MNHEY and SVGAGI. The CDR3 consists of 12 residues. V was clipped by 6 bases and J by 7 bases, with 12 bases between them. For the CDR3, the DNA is TGTGCCAGCAGCAAAGGGGAGGGTGGCTACACCTTC. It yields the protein CASSKGEGGYTF.

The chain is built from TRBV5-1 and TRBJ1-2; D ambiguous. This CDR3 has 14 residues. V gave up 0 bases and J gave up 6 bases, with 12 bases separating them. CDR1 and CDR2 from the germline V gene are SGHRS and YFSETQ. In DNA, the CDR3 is TGCGCCAGCAGCTTGGAACGTCGAGCGGATGGCTACACCTTC. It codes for CASSLERRADGYTF. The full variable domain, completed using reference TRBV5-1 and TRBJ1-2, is KAGVTQTPRYLIKTRGQQVTLSCSPISGHRSVSWYQQTPGQGLQFLFEYFSETQRNKGNFPGRFSGRQFSNSRSEMNVSTLELGDSALYLCASSLERRADGYTFGSGTRLTVV.

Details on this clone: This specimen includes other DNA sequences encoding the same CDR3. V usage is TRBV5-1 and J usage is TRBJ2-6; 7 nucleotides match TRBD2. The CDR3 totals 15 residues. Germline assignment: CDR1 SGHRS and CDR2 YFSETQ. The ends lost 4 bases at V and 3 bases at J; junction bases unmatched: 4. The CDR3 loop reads CASSGRGDGANVLTF. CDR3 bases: TGCGCCAGCAGCGGTCGGGGGGATGGGGCCAACGTCCTGACTTTC.

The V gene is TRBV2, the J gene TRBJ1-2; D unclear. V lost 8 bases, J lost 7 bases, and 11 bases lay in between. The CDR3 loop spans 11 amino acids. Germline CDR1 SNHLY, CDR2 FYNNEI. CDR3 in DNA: TGTGCCAGCGTCCTACGAGGTGGCTACACCTTC. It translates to CASVLRGGYTF.

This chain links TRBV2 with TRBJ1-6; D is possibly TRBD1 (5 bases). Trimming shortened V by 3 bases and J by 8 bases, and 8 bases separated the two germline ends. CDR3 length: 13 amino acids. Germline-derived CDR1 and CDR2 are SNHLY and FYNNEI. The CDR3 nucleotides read TGTGCCAGCAGTGAGTGGGGGGATTCACCCCTCCACTTT. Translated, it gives CASSEWGDSPLHF.

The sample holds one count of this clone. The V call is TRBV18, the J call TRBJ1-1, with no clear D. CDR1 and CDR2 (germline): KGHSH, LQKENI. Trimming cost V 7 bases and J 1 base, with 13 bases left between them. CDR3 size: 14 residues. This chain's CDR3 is CASYRTGGNTEAFF. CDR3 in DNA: TGTGCCAGCTACCGGACGGGAGGGAACACTGAAGCTTTCTTT.